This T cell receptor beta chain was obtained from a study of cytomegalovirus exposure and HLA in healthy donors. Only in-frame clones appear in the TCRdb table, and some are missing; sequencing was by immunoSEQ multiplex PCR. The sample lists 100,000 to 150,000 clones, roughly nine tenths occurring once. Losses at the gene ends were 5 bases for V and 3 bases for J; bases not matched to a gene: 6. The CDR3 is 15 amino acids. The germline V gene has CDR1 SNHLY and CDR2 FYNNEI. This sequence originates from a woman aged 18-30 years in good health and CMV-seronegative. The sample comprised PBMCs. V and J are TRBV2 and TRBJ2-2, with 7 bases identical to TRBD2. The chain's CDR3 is CASSQSGTDTGELFF. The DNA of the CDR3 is TGTGCCAGCAGTCAAAGCGGGACTGACACCGGGGAGCTGTTTTTT.